Presented here are 19 T cell receptor beta chains from one specimen sequenced in a study of T cell changes during pregnancy in multiple sclerosis. The assay was immunoSEQ multiplex PCR, and TCRdb's table has in-frame clones only and misses some. The sample lists 17,000 or so clones; 95% to 97% were seen once. The material sequenced was peripheral blood, taken in the third trimester of pregnancy. The receptors derive from a female donor with multiple sclerosis, enrolled in a pregnancy study.

The rearrangement joins TRBV6-4 to TRBJ2-2, with TRBD2 identical over 7 bases. The CDR3 is 15 amino acids. V lost 8 bases to trimming and J lost 1 base; unmatched junction nucleotides: 7. Germline CDR1 and CDR2: MRHNA and SNTAGT. The CDR3 DNA follows: TGTGCCAGCGGGCCAGCTAGCGGGAACACCGGGGAGCTGTTTTTT. Translation gives CASGPASGNTGELFF.

V is TRBV6-4 and J is TRBJ2-2, with D tentatively TRBD1 (6 bases). CDR3 size: 16 residues. Germline CDR1 is MRHNA and CDR2 is SNTAGT. Trimming stripped 5 bases from V and 3 bases from J, with 16 bases between. This CDR3 is CASSLTGPPDTGELFF. Here the CDR3 DNA reads TGTGCCAGCAGTTTAACAGGGCCCCCGGACACCGGGGAGCTGTTTTTT.

This rearrangement joins TRBV4-1 to TRBJ1-4; TRBD1 matches at 8 bases. Germline lookup yields CDR1 MGHRA and CDR2 YSYEKL. Trimming at V came to 5 bases and at J to 8 bases, leaving 7 bases not matched to a gene. CDR3 size: 14 residues. The CDR3 here is CASSFQGAGEKLFF. For the CDR3, the DNA is TGCGCCAGCAGCTTTCAGGGGGCTGGGGAAAAACTGTTTTTT.

V gene TRBV28 combines with J gene TRBJ1-1, with D perhaps TRBD1 (6 bases). The CDR3 totals 11 residues. The germline CDR1 and CDR2 sequences are MDHEN and SYDVKM. Deletions cut 7 bases from V and 9 bases from J, with 12 bases between. Written as DNA, the CDR3 is TGTGCCAGCACCACAGGGACAAAAGCTTTCTTT. Translation: CASTTGTKAFF.

The chain combines TRBV7-3 with TRBJ2-5; 7 nucleotides line up with TRBD2. The CDR3 has 15 residues. Per germline, CDR1 SGHTA and CDR2 FQGTGA. V lost 5 bases, J lost 2 bases, and 8 bases stayed unmatched. CDR3 DNA: TGTGCCAGCAGCCTACAGCGGGGCCCTCAAGAGACCCAGTACTTC. Its protein is CASSLQRGPQETQYF.

The chain combines TRBV5-5 with TRBJ2-7; a weak D match, TRBD2 (6 bases). This CDR3 comprises 11 residues. The V gene lost 9 bases and the J gene lost 0 bases, with 7 bases spanning the gap. Germline-derived CDR1 and CDR2 are SGHKS and YYEKEE (reference sequence). Here the CDR3 reads CATGSSYEQYF. In DNA form, the CDR3 reads TGTGCCACCGGGAGCTCCTACGAGCAGTACTTC.

The chain links TRBV7-7 to TRBJ2-5, with 9 bases lining up with TRBD2. The germline V gene encodes CDR1 SSHAT and CDR2 FNYEAQ (reference sequence). The junction had 6 bases not matched to a gene; V was cut back by 3 bases and J by 4 bases. The CDR3 covers 15 residues. CDR3 nucleotides: TGTGCCAGCAGCTTGACCGCGCGGGGGGGAGAGACCCAGTACTTC. This encodes CASSLTARGGETQYF.

V usage is TRBV19 and J usage is TRBJ1-2; 10 bases fit TRBD1. Germline trimming cut 1 base from V and 7 bases from J; bases unmatched to any gene: 9. Germline-derived CDR1 and CDR2 are LNHDA and SQIVND (reference sequence). The CDR3 has 16 residues. The CDR3, as DNA: TGTGCCAGTAGTATAGGGCAGGACAGGGGGAGAAGTGGCTACACCTTC. Protein product: CASSIGQDRGRSGYTF. Based on the CDR3 plus reference TRBV19 and TRBJ1-2, the full variable domain is DGGITQSPKYLFRKEGQNVTLSCEQNLNHDAMYWYRQDPGQGLRLIYYSQIVNDFQKGDIAEGYSVSREKKESFPLTVTSAQKNPTAFYLCASSIGQDRGRSGYTFGSGTRLTVV.

This clone came up once. This sequence joins TRBV5-8 and TRBJ1-5, with 9 positions matching TRBD1. This CDR3 region has 19 residues. Germline V gene lookup returns CDR1 SGHTS and CDR2 YDEGEE. The trim removed 3 bases at V and 0 bases at J, leaving 13 bases unmatched. This CDR3 is CASSSYPTGGASSNQPQHF. The CDR3 region has the DNA TGTGCCAGCAGCTCGTATCCTACAGGGGGCGCCAGTAGCAATCAGCCCCAGCATTTT. The whole variable domain, filled in from reference TRBV5-8 and TRBJ1-5, reads EAGVTQSPTHLIKTRGQQATLRCSPISGHTSVYWYQQALGLGLQFLLWYDEGEERNRGNFPPRFSGRQFPNYSSELNVNALELEDSALYLCASSSYPTGGASSNQPQHFGDGTRLSIL.

The chain employs TRBV4-3 and TRBJ2-2, with TRBD1 matching over 8 bases. The ends lost 10 bases at V and 4 bases at J; junction bases unmatched: 11. In germline, CDR1 is LGHNA, CDR2 YSLEER. The CDR3 loop spans 15 amino acids. CDR3 nucleotides: TGCGCCACCTCCCCAGGGGGCGCCTCCACCGGGGAGCTGTTTTTT. Translation: CATSPGGASTGELFF.

This rearrangement joins TRBV28 to TRBJ1-5; perhaps TRBD1 as D (6 bases). V was clipped by 10 bases and J by 5 bases, with 18 bases between them. The V gene's germline CDR1 is MDHEN and CDR2 SYDVKM. CDR3 length: 14 residues. The CDR3 region is CATAAGEPHQPQHF. DNA of the CDR3: TGTGCCACCGCGGCAGGGGAGCCGCATCAGCCCCAGCATTTT.

The chain couples TRBV5-4 to TRBJ2-7, with 7 bases lining up with TRBD2. The CDR3 spans 14 residues. J was trimmed by 4 bases and V by 1 base; bases with no gene match: 5. Germline V gives CDR1 SGHNT, CDR2 YYREEE (reference sequence). In nucleotides, the CDR3 is TGTGCCAGCAGCTTGCCGGGACTACCATACGAGCAGTACTTC. It yields the protein CASSLPGLPYEQYF.

The J gene is TRBJ2-5, the V gene TRBV6-5; unclear D gene. The germline gives CDR1 MNHEY, CDR2 SVGAGI. The CDR3 extends over 15 amino acids. V gave up 4 bases and J gave up 3 bases, with 15 bases separating them. The CDR3 protein is CASSSHLVVKETQYF. CDR3 DNA: TGTGCCAGCAGTTCTCATCTAGTAGTCAAAGAGACCCAGTACTTC.

The chain couples TRBV4-2 to TRBJ1-4, with D maybe TRBD1 (5 bases). V lost 4 bases and J 4 bases, leaving 16 bases between the germline ends. The CDR3 totals 16 residues. The germline V gene has CDR1 LGHNA and CDR2 YNFKEQ. The chain's CDR3 is CASSPPQPDNNEKLFF. The CDR3 DNA reads TGTGCCAGCAGCCCGCCACAGCCGGACAATAATGAAAAACTGTTTTTT.

V usage is TRBV7-9 and J usage is TRBJ1-2; D remains ambiguous. Between the trimmed V and J ends, which lost 1 base and 4 bases, there was a span of 4 bases. CDR1 SEHNR and CDR2 FQNEAQ come from the germline V gene (reference sequence). This CDR3 region has 12 residues. The CDR3 DNA reads TGTGCCAGCAGCTTAGGGCTCTATGGCTACACCTTC. It is translated as CASSLGLYGYTF.

The gene calls are TRBV11-2 and TRBJ2-7; the match to TRBD2 covers 7 bases. Germline CDR1 and CDR2: SGHAT and FQNNGV. V lost 1 base to trimming and J lost 3 bases; unmatched junction nucleotides: 6. The CDR3 covers 15 residues. CDR3 coding DNA: TGTGCCAGCAGCTTAGCAGCTAGCGGCAGCTACGAGCAGTACTTC. This translates into CASSLAASGSYEQYF.

This clone was observed a few times. The V call is TRBV19, the J call TRBJ1-5; D is undetermined. Trimming took 2 bases from V and 5 from J, leaving 7 bases between them. This CDR3 spans 13 amino acids. Germline assignment: CDR1 LNHDA and CDR2 SQIVND (reference sequence). CDR3 bases: TGTGCCAGTAGTATAATGAGGGATCAGCCCCAGCATTTT. This encodes CASSIMRDQPQHF.

This chain connects TRBV30 to TRBJ2-7, with TRBD1 matching 7 bases. V lost 3 bases and J lost 0; bases outside the gene matches: 2. CDR3 length: 13 residues. Germline V gives CDR1 GTSNPN, CDR2 SVGIG (reference sequence). The CDR3 bases are TGTGCCTGGAGGAGGGACAGCTCCTACGAGCAGTACTTC. Amino acids: CAWRRDSSYEQYF.

V usage is TRBV5-1 and J usage is TRBJ2-3; 9 nucleotides agree with TRBD2. With V trimmed by 4 bases and J by 6 bases, 12 bases remained unmatched. Germline-derived CDR1 and CDR2 are SGHRS and YFSETQ. CDR3 size: 16 residues. This chain's CDR3 is CASSVDGAGGRDTQYF. The CDR3 bases are TGCGCCAGCAGCGTTGACGGGGCGGGAGGGCGCGATACGCAGTATTTT. Filled out from reference TRBV5-1 and TRBJ2-3, the complete variable domain reads KAGVTQTPRYLIKTRGQQVTLSCSPISGHRSVSWYQQTPGQGLQFLFEYFSETQRNKGNFPGRFSGRQFSNSRSEMNVSTLELGDSALYLCASSVDGAGGRDTQYFGPGTRLTVL.